This T cell receptor beta chain was sequenced in a study of blood T cell repertoires in COVID-19. The age range of participants was 18 to 89 years, with residence in under 30 US areas. Participants reported their clinical history, and cohort assignment relied on those reports. V dropped 6 bases and J dropped 8 bases, with 13 bases sitting between them. The CDR3 runs to 12 residues. CDR1 is MDHEN, CDR2 SYDVKM, per germline. Authors' processing steps: Researchers report that nucleated cell counts were estimated from reference gene primer amplification. Assay used: immunoSEQ multiplex PCR; TCRdb lists only in-frame clones, some missing. That table furnishes V, J and clone size, whereas the DNA furnished D and trimming. This table has approximately 70,000 clones, about 75% appearing once.

The V and J genes are TRBV28 and TRBJ1-2, with no clear D. The sequence derives from a woman aged 60-70 years who had been exposed to COVID-19. Sequencing was done on a sample of PBMCs or T cells enriched from blood (not recorded which). As DNA, the CDR3 is TGTGCCAGCAGCCCCCCACAGAGCGGCTACACCTTC. Amino acids: CASSPPQSGYTF.